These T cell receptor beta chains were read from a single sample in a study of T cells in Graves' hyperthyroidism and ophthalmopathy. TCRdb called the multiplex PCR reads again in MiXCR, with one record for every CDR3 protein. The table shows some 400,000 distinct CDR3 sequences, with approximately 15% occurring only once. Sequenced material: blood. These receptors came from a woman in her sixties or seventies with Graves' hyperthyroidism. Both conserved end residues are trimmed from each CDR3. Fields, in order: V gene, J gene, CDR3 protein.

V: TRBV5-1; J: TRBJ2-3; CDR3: ASSLGTGGVDTQY
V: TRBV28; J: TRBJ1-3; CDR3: ASSLDVDTIY
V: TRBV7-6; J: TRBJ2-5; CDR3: ASSHRTSGRLTKY
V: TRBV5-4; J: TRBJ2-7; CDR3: ASSAGGRASYEQY
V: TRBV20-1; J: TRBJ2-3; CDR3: SARGLAADTQY
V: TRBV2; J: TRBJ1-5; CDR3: ASRGYGNQPQH
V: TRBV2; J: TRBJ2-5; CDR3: ASRIQGARETQY
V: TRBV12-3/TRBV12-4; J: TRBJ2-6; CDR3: ASNQGHPLSGANVLT
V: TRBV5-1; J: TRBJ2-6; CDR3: ASTYRASTSGANVLT
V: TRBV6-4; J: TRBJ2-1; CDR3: ASSAGLDYNEQF
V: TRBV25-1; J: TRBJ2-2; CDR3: ASSEGPGTTGELF
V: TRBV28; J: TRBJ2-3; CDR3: ATGTSGIPDQDTQY
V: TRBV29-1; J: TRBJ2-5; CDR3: SVDSLVETQY
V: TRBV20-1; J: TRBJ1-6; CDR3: SAGQGDNSPLH
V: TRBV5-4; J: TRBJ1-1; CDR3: ASSPFGGGRENTEAF
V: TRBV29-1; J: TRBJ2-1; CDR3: SVENLQYNEQF
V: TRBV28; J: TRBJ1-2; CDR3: ASRLTGTGYGHT
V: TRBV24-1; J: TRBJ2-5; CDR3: ATSARETQY
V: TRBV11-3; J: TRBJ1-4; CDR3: ASSKDRSLPNEKLF
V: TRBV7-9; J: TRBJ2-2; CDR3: ASSPTARDGELF
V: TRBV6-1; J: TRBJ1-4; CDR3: ASKIGQSNEKLF
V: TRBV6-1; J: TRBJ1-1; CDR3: ASALGVTTEAF
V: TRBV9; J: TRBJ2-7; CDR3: ASSPYGRYEQY
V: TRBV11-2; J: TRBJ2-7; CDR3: ASSRLGRYEQY
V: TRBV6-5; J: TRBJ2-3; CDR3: ASSWGTSGRRDTQY
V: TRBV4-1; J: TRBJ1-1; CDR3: ASSQGPGRLNTEAF
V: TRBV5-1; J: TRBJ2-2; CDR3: AGKTSGSTGELF
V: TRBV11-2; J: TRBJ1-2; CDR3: ASSPPGDGYGYT
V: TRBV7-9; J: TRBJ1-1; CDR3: ASSPGQGALDTEAF
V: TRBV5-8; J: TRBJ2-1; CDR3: ASSLTSGRDEQF
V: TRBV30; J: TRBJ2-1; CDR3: AWSSGAPAEQF
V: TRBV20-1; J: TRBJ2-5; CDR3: SASHLAGAETQY
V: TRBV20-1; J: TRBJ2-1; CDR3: SARRSGPRRYNEQF
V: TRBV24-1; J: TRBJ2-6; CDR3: ATSAPGHINVLT
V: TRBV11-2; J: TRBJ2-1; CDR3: ASSITQGRDNEQF
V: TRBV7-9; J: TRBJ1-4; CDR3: ASSLSDRGQLF
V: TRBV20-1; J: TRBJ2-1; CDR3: SADSGTIYNEQF
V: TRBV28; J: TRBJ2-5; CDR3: ASSPPGQGWETQY
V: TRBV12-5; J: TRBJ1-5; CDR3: ASGSILGNQPQH
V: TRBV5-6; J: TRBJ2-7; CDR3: ASSSPGTTSSYEQY